These 26 T cell receptor beta chains originate from one sample sequenced in a study of PD-1 blockade in classical Hodgkin lymphoma. Assay used: immunoSEQ multiplex PCR; TCRdb lists only in-frame clones, some missing. The sample has 30,000 to 35,000 clones; 80% to 95% are singletons. Every patient was affected by relapse after autologous stem cell transplantation, while exposure to brentuximab vedotin was not uniform. Thawed PBMCs underwent magnetic negative selection to yield purified CD4+ T cells. The sample was CD4+ T cells from blood, taken at baseline. These TCRs come from a human donor with classical Hodgkin lymphoma.

The V and J genes are TRBV6-1 and TRBJ2-7; D unresolved. Trimming pared 4 bases from V and 0 bases from J, leaving 10 bases between. The CDR3 totals 14 residues. Germline-derived CDR1 and CDR2 are MNHNS and SASEGT. CDR3 sequence: CASSVWHNSYEQYF. As DNA, the CDR3 is TGTGCCAGCAGTGTTTGGCATAACTCCTACGAGCAGTACTTC.

This chain links TRBV6-1 with TRBJ2-7; perhaps TRBD1 as D (6 bases). CDR1 is MNHNS, CDR2 SASEGT, per germline. The CDR3 has 18 amino acids. V was shortened by 0 bases and J by 1 base, with 19 bases between the two germline ends. The CDR3 DNA sequence: TGTGCCAGCAGTGAAGCAAGCTCAGGGGAAGTATGGTCCTACGAGCAGTACTTC. Amino acids: CASSEASSGEVWSYEQYF.

The rearrangement uses TRBV28 and TRBJ1-4; D is perhaps TRBD1 (6 bases). Germline lookup yields CDR1 MDHEN and CDR2 SYDVKM. The CDR3 totals 14 residues. The germline V and J ends were trimmed by 4 bases and 8 bases, with 14 bases remaining between them. This CDR3 reads CASSWISGEEKLFF. The CDR3 DNA is TGTGCCAGCAGTTGGATCTCAGGGGAGGAAAAACTGTTTTTT. Complete variable domain (other parts from reference TRBV28 and TRBJ1-4): DVKVTQSSRYLVKRTGEKVFLECVQDMDHENMFWYRQDPGLGLRLIYFSYDVKMKEKGDIPEGYSVSREKKERFSLILESASTNQTSMYLCASSWISGEEKLFFGSGTQLSVL.

V usage is TRBV7-9 and J usage is TRBJ2-2; TRBD2 matches 9 bases. This CDR3 is 18 amino acids long. The germline V gene encodes CDR1 SEHNR and CDR2 FQNEAQ (reference sequence). V lost 5 bases and J lost 0; bases outside the gene matches: 10. The CDR3 reads CASSPPSGGRTNTGELFF. CDR3 sequence (DNA): TGTGCCAGCAGCCCCCCAAGCGGGGGGCGGACGAACACCGGGGAGCTGTTTTTT.

This clone was seen a handful of times. Because it lacks the conserved phenylalanine or tryptophan at the end, this CDR3 is likely a read error. The DNA is left out, because the CDR3 cannot be placed on it with certainty; the CDR3 is given as TCRdb lists it. The chain uses TRBV2 and TRBJ1-1; TRBD1, the table's D call, was not compared with the DNA. Germline-derived CDR1 and CDR2 are SNHLY and FYNNEI. The CDR3 numbers 12 amino acids, ends counted. CDR3 protein: CASSEGTGAPAV.

The chain has TRBV6-4 and TRBJ2-2; TRBD2 aligns across 7 bases. This CDR3 spans 15 amino acids. V lost 4 bases and J lost 3; bases outside the gene matches: 5. CDR1 is MRHNA and CDR2 is SNTAGT in the germline V gene. The CDR3 DNA reads as TGTGCCAGCAGTGGCCCTCTAGCGGACACCGGGGAGCTGTTTTTT. This codes for CASSGPLADTGELFF.

V and J are TRBV5-1 and TRBJ2-7, with 7 bases lining up with TRBD1. CDR1 and CDR2 (germline): SGHRS, YFSETQ. The CDR3 length is 14 residues. After removal of 3 bases from V and 6 bases from J, the junction contained 9 bases not matched to a gene. The CDR3 DNA is TGCGCCAGCAGCTCCGGGACAGTTAGTCGCGAGCAGTACTTC. Protein product: CASSSGTVSREQYF. Using reference TRBV5-1 and TRBJ2-7 for the parts outside the CDR3, the full variable domain is KAGVTQTPRYLIKTRGQQVTLSCSPISGHRSVSWYQQTPGQGLQFLFEYFSETQRNKGNFPGRFSGRQFSNSRSEMNVSTLELGDSALYLCASSSGTVSREQYFGPGTRLTVT.

The V and J genes are TRBV18 and TRBJ2-6; no firm D call. V was cut by 3 bases and J by 0 bases, with 12 bases left in between. The CDR3 runs to 17 residues. Germline V gene sequence: CDR1 KGHSH, CDR2 LQKENI. The CDR3 DNA is TGTGCCAGCTCACCGGTCAGTGCCCTCTCTGGGGCCAACGTCCTGACTTTC. Protein sequence: CASSPVSALSGANVLTF.

This clone is a singleton in its sample. This chain connects TRBV28 to TRBJ2-7; tentative D call: TRBD1 (5 bases). With 5 bases removed from V and 2 bases from J, the gap between germline ends came to 19 bases. CDR1 is MDHEN, CDR2 SYDVKM, per germline. The CDR3 is 16 residues long. The CDR3 region is CASSTPQGLGAYEQYF. The DNA of the CDR3 is TGTGCCAGCAGTACCCCCCAGGGCCTTGGGGCCTACGAGCAGTACTTC.

Details on this clone: A junction end diverges from the germline sequence, so it may reflect a read error. The chain links TRBV30 to TRBJ2-3; 11 positions match TRBD2. Germline V lookup: CDR1 GTSNPN, CDR2 SVGIG (reference sequence). The CDR3 sequence is 15 residues long. The CDR3 DNA sequence: TGTGCCTGGAGTCCTCTTTCCCAGACTAGCGGGAAATCGTTTTTT. Protein: CAWSPLSQTSGKSFF.

This chain connects TRBV19 to TRBJ1-2; D might be TRBD1 (5 bases). V lost 7 bases and J 7 bases, leaving 19 bases between the germline ends. This CDR3 is built from 14 residues. Germline CDR1 and CDR2: LNHDA and SQIVND (reference sequence). The CDR3 loop is CASTVKQDWPGYTF. CDR3 bases: TGTGCCAGTACTGTAAAACAGGACTGGCCTGGCTACACCTTC.

This sequence joins TRBV11-2 and TRBJ2-5; D gene uncertain. This CDR3 spans 15 amino acids. Germline V CDR1 and CDR2: SGHAT, FQNNGV. The V end lost 5 bases, the J end lost 4 bases, and 17 bases lay between the germline ends. The CDR3 bases are TGTGCCAGCAGCCGTCTGGGTAGCTTGGGAGAGACCCAGTACTTC. Encoded protein: CASSRLGSLGETQYF.

This clone was seen once. This chain uses TRBV6-5 with TRBJ2-1; no definite D call. The CDR3 has 15 amino acids. V lost 1 base to trimming and J lost 8 bases, with 15 bases between them. The germline CDR1 and CDR2 sequences are MNHEY and SVGAGI. The DNA for the CDR3 is TGTGCCAGCAGTTACTGGAGCGACTCGTCGGATGAGCAGTTCTTC. Its translation is CASSYWSDSSDEQFF.

V gene TRBV28 combines with J gene TRBJ2-7; TRBD1 matches 11 bases. CDR1 and CDR2 (germline): MDHEN, SYDVKM. With 7 bases clipped from V and 2 bases from J, the junction kept 7 bases outside the gene matches. CDR3 length: 15 amino acids. In DNA form, the CDR3 reads TGTGCCAGCACCTACGGGACAGGGGGGGCCTACGAGCAGTACTTC. Its protein product is CASTYGTGGAYEQYF.

This chain uses TRBV29-1 with TRBJ2-3; D may be TRBD2 (7 bases). Germline assignment: CDR1 SQVTM and CDR2 ANQGSEA. With 4 bases removed from V and 1 base from J, the gap between germline ends came to 15 bases. The CDR3 consists of 15 residues. This CDR3 is CSVVGGRRRTDTQYF. DNA of the CDR3: TGCAGCGTTGTCGGGGGGCGGAGGCGCACAGATACGCAGTATTTT.

This clone was seen only a few times. The V call is TRBV6-5, the J call TRBJ1-5; 8 bases line up with TRBD1. Germline V gene data show CDR1 as MNHEY and CDR2 as SVGAGI. The CDR3 is 14 residues long. V lost 5 bases, J lost 4 bases, and 4 bases stayed unmatched. CDR3 sequence reads: CASSVGTGNQPQHF. The CDR3 nucleotides are TGTGCCAGCAGTGTGGGGACAGGTAATCAGCCCCAGCATTTT.

V gene TRBV5-1 combines with J gene TRBJ2-1; 7 nucleotides line up with TRBD2. This CDR3 is 14 amino acids long. Germline assignment: CDR1 SGHRS and CDR2 YFSETQ. With V trimmed by 4 bases and J by 8 bases, 9 bases remained unmatched. The CDR3 DNA reads TGCGCCAGCAGCACCGGACTAGAGGTTGATGAGCAGTTCTTC. Amino acid sequence: CASSTGLEVDEQFF. The whole variable domain, remainder taken from reference TRBV5-1 and TRBJ2-1, is KAGVTQTPRYLIKTRGQQVTLSCSPISGHRSVSWYQQTPGQGLQFLFEYFSETQRNKGNFPGRFSGRQFSNSRSEMNVSTLELGDSALYLCASSTGLEVDEQFFGPGTRLTVL.

V usage is TRBV27 and J usage is TRBJ1-1; no firm D call. In germline, CDR1 is MNHEY, CDR2 SMNVEV (reference sequence). Trimming took off 5 bases at V and 0 bases at J, with 7 bases between the two ends. This CDR3 region has 13 residues. The CDR3: CASSTTMNTEAFF. The CDR3 nucleotides are TGTGCCAGCAGTACGACTATGAACACTGAAGCTTTCTTT.

The chain combines TRBV9 with TRBJ2-5, with D perhaps matching TRBD1 or TRBD2 (5 bases each). Germline V gene sequence: CDR1 SGDLS, CDR2 YYNGEE. V lost 0 bases, J lost 2 bases, and 11 bases lay in between. The CDR3 runs 15 residues. The CDR3 nucleotides are TGTGCCAGCAGCGTAGGGGGGACCGCACAAGAGACCCAGTACTTC. Protein: CASSVGGTAQETQYF.

The chain is built from TRBV30 and TRBJ2-5; tentative D call: TRBD2 (6 bases). The germline CDR1 and CDR2 sequences are GTSNPN and SVGIG (reference sequence). The CDR3 runs to 13 residues. V lost 2 bases, J lost 4 bases, and 11 bases lay in between. Written as DNA, the CDR3 is TGTGCCTGGAGTCCAGGGACTTCAGAGACCCAGTACTTC. Translation gives CAWSPGTSETQYF.

A remark on this clone: Mismatch with germline at one junction end may stem from a read error. V and J are TRBV7-6 and TRBJ2-7, with D perhaps given as TRBD1 or TRBD2 (5 bases each). The CDR3 totals 12 residues. Germline CDR1 is SGHVS and CDR2 is FNYEAQ. In nucleotides, the CDR3 is TGTGCCAGCAGCCGGACCGGGGCCGCCACGGACTTC. It translates to CASSRTGAATDF.

This clone showed up just once. The chain has TRBV19 and TRBJ2-1; no clear D. The CDR3 is made up of 13 amino acids. V lost 4 bases and J lost 4, with 8 bases in between. Per germline, CDR1 LNHDA and CDR2 SQIVND (reference sequence). The CDR3 nucleotides are TGTGCCAGTAGTACCGGACCGTACAATGAGCAGTTCTTC. This sequence encodes CASSTGPYNEQFF.

V and J are TRBV30 and TRBJ2-1; the D gene is possibly TRBD1 (6 bases). This CDR3 spans 16 amino acids. The V gene lost 4 bases and the J gene lost 7 bases, with 23 bases spanning the gap. The V gene's germline CDR1 is GTSNPN and CDR2 SVGIG (reference sequence). The CDR3 DNA reads as TGTGCCTGGACCCCGAGACAGGATCAATGGAGGAATGAGCAGTTCTTC. Residues: CAWTPRQDQWRNEQFF.

The chain couples TRBV30 to TRBJ2-1; possibly TRBD2 for D (5 bases). CDR1 and CDR2 from the germline V gene are GTSNPN and SVGIG (reference sequence). The CDR3 is 12 residues long. V was trimmed by 5 bases and J by 5 bases, leaving 10 bases between them. CDR3 residues: CAWEGYDNEQFF. The CDR3 nucleotides read TGTGCCTGGGAGGGATATGACAATGAGCAGTTCTTC. Variable domain in full (rest from reference TRBV30 and TRBJ2-1): SQTIHQWPATLVQPVGSPLSLECTVEGTSNPNLYWYRQAAGRGLQLLFYSVGIGQISSEVPQNLSASRPQDRQFILSSKKLLLSDSGFYLCAWEGYDNEQFFGPGTRLTVL.

This clone was seen only a few times. The V and J genes are TRBV13 and TRBJ2-1, with 14 positions matching TRBD2. The CDR3 covers 16 residues. Germline CDR1 reads PRHDT; CDR2 reads FYEKMQ (reference sequence). V lost 3 bases to trimming and J lost 9 bases; unmatched junction nucleotides: 7. CDR3 loop: CASSLRGLAGVAEQFF. The CDR3 DNA reads as TGTGCCAGCAGCTTGAGGGGACTAGCGGGAGTGGCTGAGCAGTTCTTC.

The chain has TRBV27 and TRBJ2-7, with 7 bases lining up with TRBD1. Germline V gene sequence: CDR1 MNHEY, CDR2 SMNVEV (reference sequence). The CDR3 is 15 residues long. The V gene end was trimmed by 0 bases and the J gene end by 0 bases; junction bases not matched to a gene: 2. CDR3 bases: TGTGCCAGCAGTTTATCGGGACAGTCCTCCTACGAGCAGTACTTC. This gives the protein CASSLSGQSSYEQYF.